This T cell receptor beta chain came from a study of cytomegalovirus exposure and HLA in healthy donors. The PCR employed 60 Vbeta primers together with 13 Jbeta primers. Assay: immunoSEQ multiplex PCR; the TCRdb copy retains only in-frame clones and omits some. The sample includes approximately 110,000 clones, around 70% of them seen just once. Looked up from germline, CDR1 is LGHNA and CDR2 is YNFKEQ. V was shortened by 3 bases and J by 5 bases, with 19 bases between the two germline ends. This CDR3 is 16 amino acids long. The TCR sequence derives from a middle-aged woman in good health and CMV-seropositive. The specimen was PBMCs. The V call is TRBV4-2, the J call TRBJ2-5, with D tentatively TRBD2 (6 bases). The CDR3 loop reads CASSQLQGPRGETQYF. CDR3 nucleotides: TGTGCCAGCAGCCAGTTGCAGGGACCTCGGGGGGAGACCCAGTACTTC.